These T cell receptor beta chains were read from a single sample in a study of beta chain features in type 1 diabetes. Only in-frame clones appear in the TCRdb table, and some are missing; sequencing was by immunoSEQ multiplex PCR. In the table there are 130,000 or so clones, roughly 17% of which are singletons. What was sequenced was central memory CD4+ T cells from blood. The receptors here all came from a young man with type 1 diabetes. The CDR3 runs from the conserved cysteine through the conserved F or W. A D gene is named only where the DNA matches it firmly. Size is omitted from some rows. Given values are once, few, many or a class for expanded clones.

NA	TRBV27	TRBJ1-1	NA	TGTGCCAGGACAATCAGCCACGGGACTGAAGCTTTCTTT	CARTISHGTEAFF
many	TRBV29-1	TRBJ2-7	TRBD2	TGCAGCGTCGCATTTAGCGGGAAAACTTACGAGCAGTACTTC	CSVAFSGKTYEQYF
NA	TRBV19	TRBJ1-5	NA	TGTGCCAGTTCGACCGGGGGGATTCAGCCCCAGCATTTT	CASSTGGIQPQHF
NA	TRBV18	TRBJ2-7	TRBD2	TGTGCCAGCTCACGCGTTCAGGTTGTACTAGCGAACTACGAGCAGTACTTC	CASSRVQVVLANYEQYF
NA	TRBV5-1	TRBJ2-5	NA	TGCGCCAGCAGCTTGTTATCTCGCCAAGAGACCCAGTACTTC	CASSLLSRQETQYF
NA	TRBV2	TRBJ2-1	NA	TGTGCCAGCAGCGCTTTGCGGATGGACAATGAGCAGTTCTTC	CASSALRMDNEQFF
few	TRBV5-8	TRBJ2-5	NA	TGTGCCAGCAGTTTGGCTAGCTACCAAGAGACCCAGTACTTC	CASSLASYQETQYF
few	TRBV7-9	TRBJ1-2	NA	TGTGCCAGCTCCTCCTGGCCGGCCAACTATGGCTACACCTTC	CASSSWPANYGYTF
few	TRBV5-1	TRBJ2-7	NA	TGCGCCAGCAGTTCCCTTGGGCCGTCCTACGAGCAGTACTTC	CASSSLGPSYEQYF
NA	TRBV5-1	TRBJ2-1	NA	TGCGCCAGCAGCTTGGTGCTTCGCAATGAGCAGTTCTTC	CASSLVLRNEQFF
few	TRBV5-1	TRBJ2-1	NA	TGTGCCAGCAGCTTGCCGAGCGGAGCCTACAATGAGCAGTTCTTC	CASSLPSGAYNEQFF
few	TRBV7-3	TRBJ1-2	NA	TGTGCCAGCAGCCACCCTGGAGAGGGCCAAGGCTACACCTTC	CASSHPGEGQGYTF
NA	TRBV9	TRBJ2-7	TRBD2	TGTGCCAGCAGCGTAGGTGGGACTAGCGGGTCCTACGAGCAGTACTTC	CASSVGGTSGSYEQYF
NA	TRBV30	TRBJ2-1	NA	TGTGCCTGGAATCGTGAACTAGCCGTATCCTACTCCTACAATGAGCAGTTCTTC	CAWNRELAVSYSYNEQFF